The sequence of this T cell receptor (beta chain) was determined in a study of T cell responses to AZD1222 COVID-19 vaccine. The V end was cut by 6 bases, the J end by 2 bases, with 13 bases between. The CDR3 has 14 amino acids. Germline CDR1 reads SNHLY; CDR2 reads FYNNEI. Clones were sequenced by immunoSEQ multiplex PCR, and TCRdb holds only the in-frame ones, with some missing. The sample yields about 140,000 clones, almost 95% seen once. Sequenced material: peripheral blood, taken 28 days after the second AZD1222 dose. This chain uses TRBV2 with TRBJ1-1, with D unresolved. The TCR sequence derives from an adult who received the AZD1222 COVID-19 vaccine. The DNA for the CDR3 is TGTGCCAGCAGGAATCACAGAGAAAACACTGAAGCTTTCTTT. Translated, it gives CASRNHRENTEAFF.